This T cell receptor (beta chain) was recovered during a study of CD8+ T cells in alopecia areata. A remark on this clone: Distinct nucleotide sequences in the sample also encode this CDR3.

CDR1 is GTSNPN, CDR2 SVGIG, per germline (reference sequence). The CDR3 extends over 11 amino acids. Trimming cost V 4 bases and J 7 bases, with 10 bases left between them. The treatment is: oral pan-JAK inhibitor, 5-10 mg twice daily. RNA, once extracted, was reverse transcribed into cDNA for use as the sequencing template. Profiling relied on immunoSEQ multiplex PCR, and the TCRdb table lists in-frame clones only, not all of them. The repertoire holds 90,000 to 150,000 clones, with about 54% as singletons. The rearrangement joins TRBV30 to TRBJ1-2; D remains unclear. Sequences were derived from CD8+ T cells sorted from blood, sampled at week 4, from a patient treated with tofacitinib. This receptor was identified in a human donor with alopecia areata. DNA for the CDR3: TGTGCCTGGACGGGCGGAGGTGGCTACACCTTC. It codes for CAWTGGGGYTF.